This T cell receptor (beta chain) was found in a study of cytomegalovirus exposure and HLA in healthy donors. Findings and limits, study-wide: The study assumed roughly uniform donor sequencing depth for presence/absence analyses. Confirmation in vitro established that three CMV-associated chains were specific for CMV antigens. A likely sequencing artifact accounted for one observed cluster of highly shared sequence variants. Looking again later, the authors saw that most CMV-associated TCR beta chains seemed HLA-restricted.

For this clone: The antigen is not known.

Vbeta (60) and Jbeta (13) primers were used in the PCR. The protocol was immunoSEQ multiplex PCR, while the TCRdb copy is restricted to in-frame clones and leaves out a portion. The sample shows about 130,000 clones, around 80% of them seen only once. Deletions cut 0 bases from V and 6 bases from J, with 15 bases between. Per the germline V gene, CDR1 is SGHRS and CDR2 is YFSETQ. The CDR3 is 15 residues long. Sample: PBMCs. This chain uses TRBV5-1 with TRBJ1-1, with D unresolved. The clonotype comes from a man aged 35-49 years in good health and CMV-seropositive. The chain's CDR3 is CASSLASTGRAEAFF. The CDR3 coding sequence is TGCGCCAGCAGCTTGGCCTCGACGGGGAGGGCTGAAGCTTTCTTT.